The 18 T cell receptor beta chains below come from one sample, sequenced in a study of Ad26.COV2.S vaccination and SARS-CoV-2 variants. Treatment of the sample: over 15 received Ad26.COV2.S at low or high dose, single or two shots; several received placebo; per-sample allocation not given. Samples were taken on day 63 after the first vaccine or placebo injection. Some clones are missing from TCRdb's copy, which holds only in-frame ones; the method was immunoSEQ multiplex PCR. The data hold more than 300,000 clones, with about 86% observed a single time. Here the sequenced sample was peripheral blood, taken in a trial of Ad26.COV2.S vaccine versus placebo. These receptors were obtained from a person aged 18 to 65 who received the Ad26.COV2.S COVID-19 vaccine or a placebo.

This chain links TRBV7-6 with TRBJ2-2; 10 bases line up with TRBD2. The ends lost 1 base at V and 8 bases at J; junction bases unmatched: 10. The germline gives CDR1 SGHVS, CDR2 FNYEAQ. CDR3 length equals 17 residues. The CDR3 reads CASSLVSSGGPSGELFF. CDR3 sequence (DNA): TGTGCCAGCAGCTTAGTATCTAGCGGGGGCCCAAGTGGGGAGCTGTTTTTT.

This clone appeared a single time. This chain joins TRBV24-1 and TRBJ2-2; 7 nucleotides agree with TRBD1. The length of the CDR3 is 16 residues. J gave up 0 bases and V 2 bases, and 2 bases lay outside the gene matches. From germline, CDR1 is KGHDR and CDR2 SFDVKD. As DNA, the CDR3 is TGTGCCACCAGTGATTCCGGGACAGCGAACACCGGGGAGCTGTTTTTT. Encoded protein: CATSDSGTANTGELFF.

The V gene is TRBV5-8, the J gene TRBJ1-5; the D is unclear. CDR3 length: 14 residues. CDR1 and CDR2 (germline): SGHTS, YDEGEE. Trimming left V 2 bases short and J 1 base short, with 7 bases between. CDR3 loop: CASSFLGSNQPQHF. The CDR3 bases are TGTGCCAGCAGCTTCCTGGGGAGCAATCAGCCCCAGCATTTT.

The chain combines TRBV5-4 with TRBJ2-1, with 12 bases aligning to TRBD2. V shed 0 bases, J shed 4 bases, and the junction held 2 bases outside the gene matches. The CDR3 contains 16 residues. Germline CDR1 SGHNT, CDR2 YYREEE (reference sequence). CDR3 DNA: TGTGCCAGCAGCTTGGGGACTAGCGGGGATTACAATGAGCAGTTCTTC. It codes for CASSLGTSGDYNEQFF.

The V call is TRBV11-2, the J call TRBJ1-2; D is undetermined. The V end lost 4 bases, the J end lost 2 bases, and 11 bases lay between the germline ends. The CDR3 is made up of 14 amino acids. CDR1 and CDR2 (germline): SGHAT, FQNNGV. As DNA, the CDR3 is TGTGCCAGCAGCTCCCGCGCAGGAAACTATGGCTACACCTTC. Translating it yields CASSSRAGNYGYTF.

The rearrangement joins TRBV3-1 (or the pseudogene TRBV3-2) to TRBJ2-7, with TRBD1 matching 7 bases. The CDR3 has 15 amino acids. J lost 5 bases, V lost 4 bases, and 11 bases had no gene match. Germline lookup yields CDR1 LGHDT and CDR2 YNNKEL (reference sequence). The CDR3 reads CASSRVGTEANEQYF. In nucleotides, the CDR3 is TGTGCCAGCAGCCGCGTAGGGACAGAAGCCAACGAGCAGTACTTC.

This sequence joins TRBV10-1 and TRBJ1-5; D not resolved. Germline loops: CDR1 WNHNN, CDR2 SYGVQD (reference sequence). The CDR3 contains 14 residues. Trimming pared 4 bases from V and 3 bases from J, leaving 10 bases between. This chain's CDR3 is CASSGRPHNQPQHF. The CDR3 DNA reads TGCGCCAGCAGTGGTAGGCCTCACAATCAGCCCCAGCATTTT.

This sequence joins TRBV20-1 and TRBJ1-6; D may be TRBD1 (5 bases). Germline lookup yields CDR1 DFQATT and CDR2 SNEGSKA (reference sequence). V was cut by 3 bases and J by 6 bases, with 9 bases left in between. This CDR3 region has 13 residues. The CDR3, as DNA: TGCAGTGCTAGTGGTCAGGGTAATTCACCCCTCCACTTT. It translates to CSASGQGNSPLHF.

The chain couples TRBV12-5 to TRBJ2-1, with D perhaps matching TRBD1 (5 bases). V was shortened by 6 bases and J by 7 bases, with 19 bases between the two germline ends. This CDR3 contains 15 residues. Per the germline V gene, CDR1 is LGHNT and CDR2 is FRNRAP. The CDR3 DNA sequence: TGTGCTAGTGGCGCAACCAGAGGCAGGGCGAATGAGCAGTTCTTC. This gives the protein CASGATRGRANEQFF.

This clone was picked up one time. The chain links TRBV5-1 to TRBJ2-7, with 7 bases matching TRBD1. V lost 4 bases, J lost 3 bases, and 7 bases stayed unmatched. This CDR3 spans 14 amino acids. Looked up from germline, CDR1 is SGHRS and CDR2 is YFSETQ. The CDR3 coding sequence is TGCGCCAGCAGCGGACAGGTCAAAGGCTACGAGCAGTACTTC. Protein: CASSGQVKGYEQYF.

The DNA of the CDR3 is TGTGCCAGCAGCTTAGGGCTATCCCCACAGGGTAATGAAAAACTGTTTTTT. Amino acid sequence: CASSLGLSPQGNEKLFF. The chain employs TRBV7-2 and TRBJ1-4; D may be TRBD1 (6 bases). Germline V gene lookup returns CDR1 SGHTA and CDR2 FQGNSA. Trimming removed 1 base at V and 4 bases at J, with 16 bases between. The CDR3 length is 17 residues.

This chain connects TRBV19 to TRBJ2-1; 9 positions match TRBD1. V lost 4 bases and J lost 4; bases outside the gene matches: 8. Germline V gene sequence: CDR1 LNHDA, CDR2 SQIVND (reference sequence). CDR3 length: 16 residues. The CDR3 spells CASSTSGTGRYNEQFF. CDR3 DNA sequence: TGTGCCAGTAGTACCTCCGGGACAGGGAGGTACAATGAGCAGTTCTTC.

The V call is TRBV12-3 or TRBV12-4, the J call TRBJ1-2, with D unclear. Trimming took off 1 base at V and 8 bases at J, with 5 bases between the two ends. The CDR3 runs 11 residues. The chain's CDR3 is CASSLGQGYTF. The CDR3 DNA sequence: TGTGCCAGCAGTTTAGGGCAGGGCTACACCTTC.

The rearrangement joins TRBV7-9 to TRBJ2-5; 8 nucleotides match TRBD1. CDR3 length equals 15 residues. Germline loops: CDR1 SEHNR, CDR2 FQNEAQ (reference sequence). The junction had 5 bases not matched to a gene; V was cut back by 5 bases and J by 0 bases. The CDR3 DNA is TGTGCCAGCAGCCGCGGACAGGGAAACCAAGAGACCCAGTACTTC. It specifies CASSRGQGNQETQYF.

J is TRBJ2-7 and V is TRBV5-1; 9 bases are shared with TRBD2. Germline CDR1 is SGHRS and CDR2 is YFSETQ. CDR3 length equals 14 residues. The V gene end was trimmed by 3 bases and the J gene end by 4 bases; junction bases not matched to a gene: 5. The CDR3 region has the DNA TGCGCCAGCAGCTGGGGACTAGCTAAATACGAGCAGTACTTC. This sequence encodes CASSWGLAKYEQYF.

The gene calls are TRBV19 and TRBJ2-2; D may correspond to TRBD1 or TRBD2 (5 bases each). Germline assignment: CDR1 LNHDA and CDR2 SQIVND (reference sequence). The CDR3 has 15 residues. V lost 6 bases and J 4 bases, leaving 15 bases between the germline ends. CDR3 amino acids: CASRVGTAFTGELFF. CDR3 coding DNA: TGTGCCAGTAGAGTCGGGACGGCTTTCACCGGGGAGCTGTTTTTT.

The V call is TRBV18, the J call TRBJ1-2; D unclear. Germline V CDR1 and CDR2: KGHSH, LQKENI. This CDR3 comprises 14 residues. The V end lost 2 bases, the J end lost 1 base, and 8 bases lay between the germline ends. The CDR3 region is CASSPGQVNYGYTF. CDR3 nucleotides: TGTGCCAGCTCACCAGGGCAGGTTAACTATGGCTACACCTTC. The variable domain in full, completed from reference TRBV18 and TRBJ1-2, reads NAGVMQNPRHLVRRRGQEARLRCSPMKGHSHVYWYRQLPEEGLKFMVYLQKENIIDESGMPKERFSAEFPKEGPSILRIQQVVRGDSAAYFCASSPGQVNYGYTFGSGTRLTVV.

The genes are TRBV23-1 and TRBJ2-5, with 7 bases identical to TRBD1. TRBV23-1 is an ORF, and what it does is uncertain. V was clipped by 4 bases and J by 0 bases; unmatched bases: 8. This CDR3 region has 16 residues. As DNA, the CDR3 is TGCGCCAGCAGTCCCCCCTGCGACAGGGACCAAGAGACCCAGTACTTC. It translates to CASSPPCDRDQETQYF.